The 13 T cell receptor beta chains in this list originate from one sample, sequenced in a study of T cell repertoires in cytomegalovirus infection. TCRdb re-called the reads with MiXCR, one entry per CDR3 protein. The table includes 150,000 or so distinct CDR3 sequences, roughly 17% detected once. The source material was CD8+ T cells from PBMCs. The receptors were sampled from a human donor in good health (CMV status not recorded). Some clones in this sample may be carry-over from other donors' samples.

The table lists this clonotype with a few counts. J is TRBJ2-1 and V is TRBV7-8; TRBD1 aligns across 10 bases. The CDR3 is made up of 17 amino acids. Trimming took 5 bases from V and 8 from J; bases not matched to a gene: 15. In germline, CDR1 is SGHVS, CDR2 FQNEAQ. CDR3 DNA sequence: TGTGCCAGCAGCCACCGACAGGGGGCGCGGTTCGGCGATGAGCAGTTCTTC. Encoded protein: CASSHRQGARFGDEQFF.

This clonotype has more than one count but fewer than ten. The chain uses TRBV7-2 and TRBJ2-1; 7 nucleotides align to TRBD2. Germline CDR1 reads SGHTA; CDR2 reads FQGNSA. The trim removed 1 base at V and 8 bases at J, leaving 8 bases unmatched. The length of the CDR3 is 15 residues. The CDR3, as DNA: TGTGCCAGCAGCTTAGGAGGCGGGAGTGCAGATGAGCAGTTCTTC. Translation: CASSLGGGSADEQFF. The complete variable domain, with remaining parts taken from reference TRBV7-2 and TRBJ2-1, reads GAGVSQSPSNKVTEKGKDVELRCDPISGHTALYWYRQSLGQGLEFLIYFQGNSAPDKSGLPSDRFSAERTGGSVSTLTIQRTQQEDSAVYLCASSLGGGSADEQFFGPGTRLTVL.

This clonotype showed up just a few times. The chain joins TRBV12-3 or TRBV12-4 to TRBJ2-1, with 7 bases fitting TRBD1. This CDR3 is 12 amino acids long. J lost 5 bases, V lost 9 bases, and 4 bases had no gene match. As DNA, the CDR3 is TGTGCCAGTGGACAGGTGAACAATGAGCAGTTCTTC. Amino acid sequence: CASGQVNNEQFF.

J is TRBJ2-1 and V is TRBV28; tentative D call: TRBD2 (6 bases). Germline V gene sequence: CDR1 MDHEN, CDR2 SYDVKM. The CDR3 loop spans 15 amino acids. V shed 3 bases and J shed 4 bases, with 13 bases lying between them. The CDR3, as DNA: TGTGCCAGCAGTTTTGGGTCGGGGGATTACAATGAGCAGTTCTTC. Translation: CASSFGSGDYNEQFF.

A few counts support this clonotype. The V gene is TRBV7-6, the J gene TRBJ2-5, with 10 bases that match TRBD2. CDR3 size: 16 residues. Trimming cost V 5 bases and J 2 bases; bases outside gene matches: 8. Germline assignment: CDR1 SGHVS and CDR2 FNYEAQ. The CDR3 loop is CASSPRTSGVQETQYF. CDR3 in DNA: TGTGCCAGCAGCCCCCGAACTAGCGGGGTTCAAGAGACCCAGTACTTC.

The J gene is TRBJ2-5, the V gene TRBV25-1; D ambiguous. Trimming removed 0 bases at V and 5 bases at J, with 4 bases between. Per the germline V gene, CDR1 is MGHDK and CDR2 is SYGVNS. The CDR3 is 12 residues long. CDR3 nucleotide sequence: TGTGCCAGCAGTGAATATTTGGAGACCCAGTACTTC. Protein: CASSEYLETQYF. Combining the CDR3 with reference TRBV25-1 and TRBJ2-5 gives the whole variable domain EADIYQTPRYLVIGTGKKITLECSQTMGHDKMYWYQQDPGMELHLIHYSYGVNSTEKGDLSSESTVSRIRTEHFPLTLESARPSHTSQYLCASSEYLETQYFGPGTRLLVL.

This chain links TRBV7-2 with TRBJ2-1; D unresolved. There are 17 residues in the CDR3. The V gene's germline CDR1 is SGHTA and CDR2 FQGNSA. V lost 1 base and J lost 0, with 13 bases in between. CDR3 protein: CASSLEGWWSSYNEQFF. The DNA of the CDR3 is TGTGCCAGCAGCTTAGAGGGTTGGTGGAGCTCCTACAATGAGCAGTTCTTC.

This chain's CDR3 is CASSLTGMNTEAFF. The CDR3 DNA reads TGTGCCAGCAGTCTGACAGGCATGAACACTGAAGCTTTCTTT. V usage is TRBV6-1 and J usage is TRBJ1-1, with D maybe TRBD1 (6 bases). V lost 5 bases and J lost 0, with 10 bases in between. Germline V gene data show CDR1 as MNHNS and CDR2 as SASEGT. The CDR3 runs 14 residues.

This clonotype came up a few times. This sequence joins TRBV7-6 and TRBJ2-3, with D perhaps assigned TRBD1 or TRBD2 (6 bases each). V was trimmed by 0 bases and J by 6 bases, leaving 16 bases between them. CDR3 size: 16 residues. Germline CDR1 and CDR2: SGHVS and FNYEAQ. The CDR3 loop reads CASSLARDTITDTQYF. In nucleotides, the CDR3 is TGTGCCAGCAGCTTAGCGCGGGACACGATAACGGATACGCAGTATTTT.

The genes are TRBV9 and TRBJ2-7; D ambiguous. The CDR3 spans 14 residues. Germline loops: CDR1 SGDLS, CDR2 YYNGEE. Trimming took off 4 bases at V and 4 bases at J, with 15 bases between the two ends. CDR3: CASSPREHRYEQYF. The CDR3 region has the DNA TGTGCCAGCAGCCCCCGCGAACATAGATACGAGCAGTACTTC.

The J gene is TRBJ2-7, the V gene TRBV28; D is uncertain. V dropped 7 bases and J dropped 0 bases, with 10 bases sitting between them. The V gene's germline CDR1 is MDHEN and CDR2 SYDVKM. There are 13 residues in the CDR3. This chain's CDR3 is CASKAADSYEQYF. DNA of the CDR3: TGTGCCAGCAAGGCTGCGGACTCCTACGAGCAGTACTTC.

The chain joins TRBV28 to TRBJ2-1, with 7 bases aligning to TRBD2. Germline CDR1 reads MDHEN; CDR2 reads SYDVKM. The ends lost 7 bases at V and 7 bases at J; junction bases unmatched: 16. The CDR3 loop spans 16 amino acids. Written as DNA, the CDR3 is TGTGCCAGCACCTGGGACCGGGACTACCTCTCAAATGAGCAGTTCTTC. Its translation: CASTWDRDYLSNEQFF.

The chain joins TRBV28 to TRBJ1-2; D may be TRBD1 (6 bases). The V end lost 5 bases, the J end lost 4 bases, and 17 bases lay between the germline ends. Per the germline V gene, CDR1 is MDHEN and CDR2 is SYDVKM. This CDR3 is 15 amino acids long. The CDR3 protein is CASSPTGFLGYGYTF. CDR3 DNA sequence: TGTGCCAGCAGTCCAACAGGGTTCCTTGGCTATGGCTACACCTTC.